A single sample is the source of the 6 T cell receptor beta chains below, sequenced in a study of cytomegalovirus exposure and HLA in healthy donors. Researchers ran the PCR with 60 Vbeta and 13 Jbeta primers. TCRdb keeps only in-frame clones here, not all; method: immunoSEQ multiplex PCR. The repertoire consists of about 98,000 clones, with under 75% occurring once and the leading ten covering 1.2%. Sequenced sample: PBMCs. The source of these receptors is a female donor in good health and CMV-seronegative.

The chain combines TRBV9 with TRBJ2-5, with 8 nucleotides matching TRBD2. Germline-derived CDR1 and CDR2 are SGDLS and YYNGEE. V gave up 0 bases and J gave up 4 bases; unmatched junction bases: 8. This CDR3 spans 16 amino acids. CDR3 nucleotides: TGTGCCAGCAGCGTAGGGACGGGAGGGCCAGGAGAGACCCAGTACTTC. Translation: CASSVGTGGPGETQYF.

This clone came up once. The genes are TRBV10-1 and TRBJ1-5, with D unclear. Between the trimmed V and J ends, which lost 0 bases and 4 bases, there was a span of 4 bases. The CDR3 covers 13 residues. The germline gives CDR1 WNHNN, CDR2 SYGVQD (reference sequence). The CDR3 here is CASSESMNQPQHF. In DNA form, the CDR3 reads TGCGCCAGCAGTGAGTCTATGAATCAGCCCCAGCATTTT.

The rearrangement links TRBV7-6 to TRBJ2-3; 7 bases map to TRBD2. With 2 bases clipped from V and 6 bases from J, the junction kept 8 bases outside the gene matches. Germline V CDR1 and CDR2: SGHVS, FNYEAQ. The CDR3 contains 15 residues. CDR3 bases: TGTGCCAGCAGCTTATCTGCGGGAGTAGCGGATACGCAGTATTTT. This translates into CASSLSAGVADTQYF. Using reference TRBV7-6 and TRBJ2-3 for the parts outside the CDR3, the full variable domain is GAGVSQSPRYKVTKRGQDVALRCDPISGHVSLYWYRQALGQGPEFLTYFNYEAQQDKSGLPNDRFSAERPEGSISTLTIQRTEQRDSAMYRCASSLSAGVADTQYFGPGTRLTVL.

The J gene is TRBJ2-3, the V gene TRBV4-3; D ambiguous. Per germline, CDR1 LGHNA and CDR2 YSLEER. V shed 4 bases and J shed 6 bases, with 11 bases lying between them. This CDR3 has 13 residues. The CDR3 loop is CASSPTSRDTQYF. In nucleotides, the CDR3 is TGCGCCAGCAGCCCTACCTCTAGGGATACGCAGTATTTT.

The chain recombines TRBV7-3 with TRBJ2-7; a weak D match, TRBD1 (6 bases). Looked up from germline, CDR1 is SGHTA and CDR2 is FQGTGA. The ends were cut back, 8 bases at V and 6 bases at J, with 26 bases in the middle. This CDR3 is 16 amino acids long. CDR3 DNA: TGTGCCAGCGAAACTCCCGGGACACAGAGGTGTGCCGAGCAGTACTTC. Translated: CASETPGTQRCAEQYF.

In this sample, this clone turned up a few times. The chain uses TRBV4-2 and TRBJ2-7; 9 bases line up with TRBD2. The CDR3 has 16 residues. Germline V CDR1 and CDR2: LGHNA, YNFKEQ. Trimming cost V 0 bases and J 3 bases; bases outside gene matches: 6. CDR3 region: CASSQESLAGYYEQYF. DNA of the CDR3: TGTGCCAGCAGCCAAGAGTCCCTAGCGGGATACTACGAGCAGTACTTC.